Below are 26 T cell receptor beta chains sequenced from a single sample in a study of blood T cell repertoires in COVID-19. The protocol was immunoSEQ multiplex PCR, while the TCRdb copy is restricted to in-frame clones and leaves out a portion. This sample has about 220,000 clones, with about 79% found just once. Sequencing was carried out using PBMCs or T cells enriched from blood (not recorded which). The receptors were gathered from a woman aged 55-69 years who had recovered from COVID-19.

The rearrangement joins TRBV10-1 to TRBJ2-2; 7 nucleotides match TRBD2. CDR3 length: 17 residues. J gave up 1 base and V 6 bases, and 11 bases lay outside the gene matches. CDR1 is WNHNN and CDR2 is SYGVQD in the germline V gene (reference sequence). The CDR3 spells CASRATIAGRNTGELFF. The CDR3 DNA follows: TGCGCCAGCAGAGCCACCATAGCGGGCCGGAACACCGGGGAGCTGTTTTTT.

This chain joins TRBV7-9 and TRBJ1-2; no reliable D call. Germline lookup yields CDR1 SEHNR and CDR2 FQNEAQ (reference sequence). The length of the CDR3 is 12 residues. V gave up 5 bases and J gave up 4 bases, with 8 bases separating them. The CDR3, as DNA: TGTGCCAGCAGCCCCATCAGCTATGGCTACACCTTC. Translation: CASSPISYGYTF.

The chain joins TRBV7-2 to TRBJ2-7; TRBD1 agrees at 8 bases. CDR3 length: 15 amino acids. The ends lost 1 base at V and 3 bases at J; junction bases unmatched: 5. The germline V gene has CDR1 SGHTA and CDR2 FQGNSA. In DNA form, the CDR3 reads TGTGCCAGCAGCTTAGGTCAGGGGGCCTTCTACGAGCAGTACTTC. It translates to CASSLGQGAFYEQYF.

The rearrangement links TRBV6-5 to TRBJ1-5; D not certain. CDR1 MNHEY and CDR2 SVGAGI come from the germline V gene. V lost 6 bases and J lost 9, with 9 bases in between. The CDR3 spans 11 residues. CDR3 nucleotide sequence: TGTGCCAGCAGCGTCCCGGGGCCCCAGCATTTT. Its translation is CASSVPGPQHF.

The chain employs TRBV12-3 or TRBV12-4 and TRBJ2-5; TRBD1 is a possible D gene (6 bases). Trimming shortened V by 5 bases and J by 5 bases, and 12 bases separated the two germline ends. The CDR3 is 13 residues long. The CDR3 DNA is TGTGCCAGCAGTATACAGGGCTGGGAGACCCAGTACTTC. This codes for CASSIQGWETQYF.

The chain links TRBV7-8 to TRBJ2-5; D is possibly TRBD1 (7 bases). V gave up 4 bases and J gave up 5 bases, with 20 bases separating them. Germline V gives CDR1 SGHVS, CDR2 FQNEAQ. CDR3 length: 16 amino acids. The CDR3 loop reads CASSSSEGARGETQYF. CDR3 nucleotide sequence: TGTGCCAGCAGCTCGTCGGAGGGGGCTCGAGGGGAGACCCAGTACTTC.

The V call is TRBV19, the J call TRBJ1-4, with 7 bases fitting TRBD1. The CDR3 contains 14 residues. Germline values: CDR1 LNHDA, CDR2 SQIVND (reference sequence). The trim removed 8 bases at V and 3 bases at J, leaving 6 bases unmatched. CDR3 amino acids: CASLYRGPNEKLFF. CDR3 DNA sequence: TGTGCCAGTCTCTACAGGGGACCTAATGAAAAACTGTTTTTT.

This chain uses TRBV6-5 with TRBJ1-2; 9 bases match TRBD1. Germline V gives CDR1 MNHEY, CDR2 SVGAGI. V lost 8 bases and J lost 6; bases outside the gene matches: 4. This CDR3 has 12 amino acids. The CDR3 protein is CASGRTGDGYTF. CDR3 in DNA: TGTGCCAGCGGGAGGACAGGGGATGGCTACACCTTC.

V is TRBV11-2 and J is TRBJ1-2; D call uncertain. This CDR3 has 14 residues. Germline CDR1 reads SGHAT; CDR2 reads FQNNGV. The V gene lost 1 base and the J gene lost 8 bases, with 14 bases spanning the gap. CDR3 amino acids: CASSLVGAPGGYTF. CDR3 bases: TGTGCCAGCAGCTTAGTTGGCGCCCCGGGGGGCTACACCTTC. The full variable domain, rest sourced from reference TRBV11-2 and TRBJ1-2, is EAGVAQSPRYKIIEKRQSVAFWCNPISGHATLYWYQQILGQGPKLLIQFQNNGVVDDSQLPKDRFSAERLKGVDSTLKIQPAKLEDSAVYLCASSLVGAPGGYTFGSGTRLTVV.

The V and J genes are TRBV6-6 and TRBJ1-2; D gene ambiguous. Trimming shortened V by 2 bases and J by 0 bases, and 10 bases separated the two germline ends. Germline CDR1 and CDR2: MNHNY and SVGAGI (reference sequence). The CDR3 covers 15 residues. CDR3 sequence (DNA): TGTGCCAGCAGTTACACTGCCCAACCTAACTATGGCTACACCTTC. Its protein product is CASSYTAQPNYGYTF.

The V call is TRBV19, the J call TRBJ1-3; D ambiguous. Germline CDR1 and CDR2: LNHDA and SQIVND (reference sequence). V was cut by 1 base and J by 2 bases, with 12 bases left in between. The CDR3 contains 16 residues. CDR3 in DNA: TGTGCCAGTAGTATAGGCGGTCGACTAACTGGAAACACCATATATTTT. This gives the protein CASSIGGRLTGNTIYF.

This chain links TRBV7-7 with TRBJ2-2; TRBD1 aligns across 11 bases. V was clipped by 5 bases and J by 7 bases; unmatched bases: 6. The length of the CDR3 is 15 residues. Germline CDR1 SSHAT, CDR2 FNYEAQ (reference sequence). The CDR3 DNA reads as TGTGCCAGCAGCCGGGACAGGGGGGGAGTCGGGGAGCTGTTTTTT. Translation: CASSRDRGGVGELFF. The full variable domain, with the rest looked up from reference TRBV7-7 and TRBJ2-2, is GAGVSQSPRYKVTKRGQDVTLRCDPISSHATLYWYQQALGQGPEFLTYFNYEAQPDKSGLPSDRFSAERPEGSISTLTIQRTEQRDSAMYRCASSRDRGGVGELFFGEGSRLTVL.

This clone came up once. The chain couples TRBV7-2 to TRBJ2-3, with 13 bases aligning to TRBD2. V shed 5 bases and J 1 base; nucleotides not matched to a gene: 3. The length of the CDR3 is 16 residues. CDR1 is SGHTA, CDR2 FQGNSA, per germline. The CDR3 region has the DNA TGTGCCAGCAGCCCGGGACTAGCGGGACGCACAGATACGCAGTATTTT. As protein: CASSPGLAGRTDTQYF.

The chain couples TRBV2 to TRBJ1-5; D perhaps matches TRBD1 (5 bases). The CDR3 has 18 amino acids. CDR1 is SNHLY and CDR2 is FYNNEI in the germline V gene. V was trimmed by 3 bases and J by 5 bases, leaving 23 bases between them. CDR3 DNA sequence: TGTGCCAGCAGTGAGGTGGGACTTTTCAGAGATAGGGATCAGCCCCAGCATTTT. It encodes CASSEVGLFRDRDQPQHF.

V is TRBV5-6 and J is TRBJ1-2; 7 nucleotides line up with TRBD1. J lost 3 bases, V lost 4 bases, and 6 bases had no gene match. Germline V gives CDR1 SGHDT, CDR2 YYEEEE. The CDR3 has 14 amino acids. The CDR3 loop reads CASSTFDRDYGYTF. In DNA form, the CDR3 reads TGTGCCAGCAGCACCTTCGACAGGGACTATGGCTACACCTTC.

The chain combines TRBV27 with TRBJ1-2; D is unclear. In germline, CDR1 is MNHEY, CDR2 SMNVEV (reference sequence). Trimming took 3 bases from V and 2 from J, leaving 10 bases between them. The CDR3 has 14 residues. The CDR3 is CASSFSAGNYGYTF. The CDR3 DNA is TGTGCCAGCAGTTTTTCTGCAGGCAACTATGGCTACACCTTC.

There are a few counts of this clone. V usage is TRBV6-2 or TRBV6-3 and J usage is TRBJ1-1; 11 bases fit TRBD1. The CDR3 runs to 15 residues. V trimming: 2 bases; J trimming: 4 bases; junction bases outside the gene matches: 3. Germline V lookup: CDR1 MNHEY, CDR2 SVGEGT. The CDR3 DNA reads TGTGCCAGCAGTTACGGACAGGGGGCGGTCACTGAAGCTTTCTTT. Its translation is CASSYGQGAVTEAFF.

The V and J genes are TRBV3-1 (or the pseudogene TRBV3-2) and TRBJ2-2, with D perhaps TRBD1 (6 bases). The germline CDR1 and CDR2 sequences are LGHDT and YNNKEL (reference sequence). Trimming pared 3 bases from V and 0 bases from J, leaving 20 bases between. The CDR3 runs 19 residues. Written as DNA, the CDR3 is TGTGCCAGCAGCCAGAGAGAGCTCGGCAGGGGATCGAACACCGGGGAGCTGTTTTTT. Translating gives CASSQRELGRGSNTGELFF.

This clone has only one observation. V gene TRBV11-2 combines with J gene TRBJ2-5, with 8 bases aligning to TRBD1. Trimming removed 4 bases from V and 5 bases from J; junction bases left unmatched: 12. Per the germline V gene, CDR1 is SGHAT and CDR2 is FQNNGV. The CDR3 has 16 residues. The CDR3 is CASSSLAGGPVETQYF. In nucleotides, the CDR3 is TGTGCCAGCAGCTCATTGGCAGGGGGCCCTGTGGAGACCCAGTACTTC.

The V call is TRBV19, the J call TRBJ1-1, with D possibly matching TRBD1 (6 bases). This CDR3 has 14 residues. V was pared by 6 bases and J by 4 bases, with 15 bases between. Germline CDR1 is LNHDA and CDR2 is SQIVND (reference sequence). Here the CDR3 reads CASRAHRDTTEAFF. The CDR3 DNA follows: TGTGCCAGTAGGGCCCACAGGGATACCACTGAAGCTTTCTTT.

This clone appeared once. This chain joins TRBV6-6 and TRBJ1-2, with D possibly being TRBD1 (6 bases). Germline CDR1 MNHNY, CDR2 SVGAGI (reference sequence). CDR3 length: 13 residues. Trimming left V 5 bases short and J 3 bases short, with 10 bases between. CDR3 nucleotides: TGTGCCAGCAGTAGACAGGAATACTATGGCTACACCTTC. The encoded protein is CASSRQEYYGYTF.

The CDR3 here is CASNGRGPWNGYTF. As DNA, the CDR3 is TGTGCCAGTAATGGCAGGGGGCCGTGGAATGGCTACACCTTC. The chain links TRBV19 to TRBJ1-2; 8 nucleotides agree with TRBD1. V was pared by 7 bases and J by 6 bases, with 10 bases of the junction left unmatched. Germline V gives CDR1 LNHDA, CDR2 SQIVND (reference sequence). The CDR3 is 14 amino acids.

This chain connects TRBV7-2 to TRBJ2-3, with 9 bases matching TRBD2. The CDR3 extends over 16 amino acids. The V gene's germline CDR1 is SGHTA and CDR2 FQGNSA. The V segment lost 5 bases and the J segment 6 bases; nucleotides outside the gene matches: 12. Here the CDR3 reads CASSPTGGRARDTQYF. The CDR3 DNA sequence: TGTGCCAGCAGCCCGACGGGCGGGAGGGCCAGGGATACGCAGTATTTT.

The genes are TRBV28 and TRBJ1-1; no clear D gene. V dropped 4 bases and J dropped 0 bases, with 9 bases sitting between them. This CDR3 has 14 residues. CDR1 MDHEN and CDR2 SYDVKM come from the germline V gene. Written as DNA, the CDR3 is TGTGCCAGCAGTTCGACCGGGATGAACACTGAAGCTTTCTTT. It codes for CASSSTGMNTEAFF.

The CDR3 loop is CASSSPRDRGGYGYTF. CDR3 DNA: TGTGCCAGCAGCTCACCCCGGGACAGGGGTGGATATGGCTACACCTTC. The V and J genes are TRBV7-9 and TRBJ1-2; 10 positions agree with TRBD1. V shed 4 bases and J 5 bases; nucleotides not matched to a gene: 10. The CDR3 covers 16 residues. The germline V gene has CDR1 SEHNR and CDR2 FQNEAQ (reference sequence).

This chain joins TRBV19 and TRBJ1-4; 8 nucleotides align to TRBD1. The CDR3 spans 16 residues. Germline lookup yields CDR1 LNHDA and CDR2 SQIVND (reference sequence). J lost 5 bases, V lost 3 bases, and 8 bases had no gene match. The CDR3 bases are TGTGCCAGTAGTATCAGACAGGGGCGTGGAAATGAAAAACTGTTTTTT. Translating gives CASSIRQGRGNEKLFF.